This T cell receptor beta chain came from a study of blood T cell repertoires in COVID-19. Assay: immunoSEQ multiplex PCR; the TCRdb copy retains only in-frame clones and omits some. The sample contains around 140,000 clones, about 87% of which appear only once. Germline lookup yields CDR1 MDHEN and CDR2 SYDVKM. CDR3 length equals 13 residues. Trimming took off 5 bases at V and 6 bases at J, with 11 bases between the two ends. This chain joins TRBV28 and TRBJ1-3; D is ambiguous. The receptor was isolated from a human donor with COVID-19, enrolled during active disease. The donor label of this sample is uncertain. Input material: peripheral blood. The CDR3 region is CASSPPGKNTIYF. The DNA for the CDR3 is TGTGCCAGCAGTCCTCCGGGGAAAAACACCATATATTTT.